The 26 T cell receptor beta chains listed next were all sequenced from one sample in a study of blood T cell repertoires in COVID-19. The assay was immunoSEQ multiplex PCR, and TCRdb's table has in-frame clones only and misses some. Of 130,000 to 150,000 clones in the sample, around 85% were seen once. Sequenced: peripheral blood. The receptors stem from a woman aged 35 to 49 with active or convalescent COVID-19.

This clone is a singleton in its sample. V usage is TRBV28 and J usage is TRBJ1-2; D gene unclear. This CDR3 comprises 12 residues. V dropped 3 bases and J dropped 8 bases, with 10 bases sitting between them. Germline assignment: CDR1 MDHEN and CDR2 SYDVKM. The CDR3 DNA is TGTGCCAGCAGTTTCAGGCGAACAGGCTACACCTTC. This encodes CASSFRRTGYTF.

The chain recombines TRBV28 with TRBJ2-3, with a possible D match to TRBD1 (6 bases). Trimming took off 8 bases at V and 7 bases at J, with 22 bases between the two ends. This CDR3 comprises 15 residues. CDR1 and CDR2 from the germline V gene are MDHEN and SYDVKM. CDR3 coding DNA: TGTGCCAGCGGACAGAAATCACAGGGAGACTATACGCAGTATTTT. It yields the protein CASGQKSQGDYTQYF.

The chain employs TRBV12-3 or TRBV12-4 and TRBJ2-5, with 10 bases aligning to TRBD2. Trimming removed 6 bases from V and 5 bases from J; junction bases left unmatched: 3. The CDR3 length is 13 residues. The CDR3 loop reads CASSLTSGETQYF. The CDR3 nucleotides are TGTGCCAGCAGCCTGACTAGCGGGGAGACCCAGTACTTC.

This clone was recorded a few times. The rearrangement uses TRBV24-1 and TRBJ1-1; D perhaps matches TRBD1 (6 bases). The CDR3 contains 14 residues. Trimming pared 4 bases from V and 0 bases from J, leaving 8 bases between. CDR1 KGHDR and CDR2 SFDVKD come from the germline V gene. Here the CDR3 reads CATSENRVNTEAFF. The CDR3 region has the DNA TGTGCCACCAGTGAAAACAGGGTGAACACTGAAGCTTTCTTT.

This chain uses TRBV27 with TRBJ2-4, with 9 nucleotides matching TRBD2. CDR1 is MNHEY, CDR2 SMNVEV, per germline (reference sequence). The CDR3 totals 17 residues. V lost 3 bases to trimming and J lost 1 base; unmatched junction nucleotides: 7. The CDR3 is CASSFGSGSGAKNIQYF. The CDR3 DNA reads TGTGCCAGCAGTTTCGGTAGCGGGAGTGGGGCCAAAAACATTCAGTACTTC.

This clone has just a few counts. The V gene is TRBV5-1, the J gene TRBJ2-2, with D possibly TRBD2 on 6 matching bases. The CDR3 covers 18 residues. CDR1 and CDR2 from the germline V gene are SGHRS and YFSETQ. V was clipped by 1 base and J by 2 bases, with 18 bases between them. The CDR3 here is CASSLIPGGQINTGELFF. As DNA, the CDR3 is TGCGCCAGCAGCTTGATCCCCGGAGGGCAGATTAACACCGGGGAGCTGTTTTTT. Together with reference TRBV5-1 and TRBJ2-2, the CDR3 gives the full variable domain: KAGVTQTPRYLIKTRGQQVTLSCSPISGHRSVSWYQQTPGQGLQFLFEYFSETQRNKGNFPGRFSGRQFSNSRSEMNVSTLELGDSALYLCASSLIPGGQINTGELFFGEGSRLTVL.

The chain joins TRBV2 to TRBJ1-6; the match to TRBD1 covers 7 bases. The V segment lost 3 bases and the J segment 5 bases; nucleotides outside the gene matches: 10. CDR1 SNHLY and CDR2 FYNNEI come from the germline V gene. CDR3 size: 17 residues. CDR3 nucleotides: TGTGCCAGCAGTGAGCCACCAGGGGGTACCGATAATTCACCCCTCCACTTT. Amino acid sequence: CASSEPPGGTDNSPLHF.

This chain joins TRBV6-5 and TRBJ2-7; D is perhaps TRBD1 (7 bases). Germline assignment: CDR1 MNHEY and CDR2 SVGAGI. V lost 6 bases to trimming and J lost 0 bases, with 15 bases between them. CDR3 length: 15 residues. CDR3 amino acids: CASRLTGDSSYEQYF. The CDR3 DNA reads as TGTGCCAGCAGGCTAACGGGGGACAGCTCCTACGAGCAGTACTTC.

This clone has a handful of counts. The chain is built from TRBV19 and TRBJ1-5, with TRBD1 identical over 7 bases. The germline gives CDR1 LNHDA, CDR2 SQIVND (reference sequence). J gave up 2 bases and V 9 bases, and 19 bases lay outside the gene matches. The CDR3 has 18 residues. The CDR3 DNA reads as TGTGCCAGCCATAAGGGACCCTCAGCAGGGGGGCGCAATCAGCCCCAGCATTTT. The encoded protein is CASHKGPSAGGRNQPQHF. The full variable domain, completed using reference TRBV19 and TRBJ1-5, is DGGITQSPKYLFRKEGQNVTLSCEQNLNHDAMYWYRQDPGQGLRLIYYSQIVNDFQKGDIAEGYSVSREKKESFPLTVTSAQKNPTAFYLCASHKGPSAGGRNQPQHFGDGTRLSIL.

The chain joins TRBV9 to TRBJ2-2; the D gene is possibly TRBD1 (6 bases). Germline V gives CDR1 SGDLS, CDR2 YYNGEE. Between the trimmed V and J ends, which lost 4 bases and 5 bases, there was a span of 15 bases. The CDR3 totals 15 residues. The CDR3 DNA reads TGTGCCAGCAGCACCCGGACAGCGACAACCGGGGAGCTGTTTTTT. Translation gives CASSTRTATTGELFF.

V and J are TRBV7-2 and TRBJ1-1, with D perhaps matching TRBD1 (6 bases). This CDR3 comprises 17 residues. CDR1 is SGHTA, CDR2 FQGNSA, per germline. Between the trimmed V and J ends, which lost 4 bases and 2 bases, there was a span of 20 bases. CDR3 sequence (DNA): TGTGCCAGCAGCTCCTACAGGGAAAGGGTTGCAAACACTGAAGCTTTCTTT. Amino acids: CASSSYRERVANTEAFF.

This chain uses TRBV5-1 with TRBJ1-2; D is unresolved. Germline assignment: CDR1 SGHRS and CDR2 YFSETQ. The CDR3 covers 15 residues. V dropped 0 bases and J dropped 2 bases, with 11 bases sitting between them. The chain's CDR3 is CASSLGAVPNYGYTF. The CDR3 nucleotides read TGCGCCAGCAGCTTGGGGGCAGTGCCCAACTATGGCTACACCTTC.

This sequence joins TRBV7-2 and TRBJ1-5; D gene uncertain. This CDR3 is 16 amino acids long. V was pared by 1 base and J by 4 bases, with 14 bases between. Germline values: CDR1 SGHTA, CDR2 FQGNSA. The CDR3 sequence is CASSLGFRGLNQPQHF. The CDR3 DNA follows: TGTGCCAGCAGCTTAGGGTTCCGGGGTCTAAATCAGCCCCAGCATTTT.

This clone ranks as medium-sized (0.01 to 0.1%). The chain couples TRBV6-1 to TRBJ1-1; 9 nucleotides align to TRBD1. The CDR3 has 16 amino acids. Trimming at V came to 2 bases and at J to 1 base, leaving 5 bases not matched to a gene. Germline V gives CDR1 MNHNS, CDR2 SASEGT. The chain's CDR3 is CASSEWAGQGNTEAFF. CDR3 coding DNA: TGTGCCAGCAGTGAATGGGCGGGACAGGGGAACACTGAAGCTTTCTTT.

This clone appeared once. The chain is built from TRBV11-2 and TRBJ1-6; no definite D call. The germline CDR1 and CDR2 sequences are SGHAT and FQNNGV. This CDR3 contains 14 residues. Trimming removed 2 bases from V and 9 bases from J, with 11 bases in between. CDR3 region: CASSLHLSGSPLHF. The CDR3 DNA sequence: TGTGCCAGCAGCTTACATCTCTCGGGTTCACCCCTCCACTTT.

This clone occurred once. CDR3 residues: CASNHFQGQNTGELFF. As DNA, the CDR3 is TGCGCCAGCAACCATTTCCAGGGACAGAACACCGGGGAGCTGTTTTTT. The rearrangement joins TRBV5-1 to TRBJ2-2; a possible D gene is TRBD1 (6 bases). Trimming stripped 6 bases from V and 1 base from J, with 16 bases between. This CDR3 is built from 16 residues. In germline, CDR1 is SGHRS, CDR2 YFSETQ. The complete variable domain, with remaining parts taken from reference TRBV5-1 and TRBJ2-2, reads KAGVTQTPRYLIKTRGQQVTLSCSPISGHRSVSWYQQTPGQGLQFLFEYFSETQRNKGNFPGRFSGRQFSNSRSEMNVSTLELGDSALYLCASNHFQGQNTGELFFGEGSRLTVL.

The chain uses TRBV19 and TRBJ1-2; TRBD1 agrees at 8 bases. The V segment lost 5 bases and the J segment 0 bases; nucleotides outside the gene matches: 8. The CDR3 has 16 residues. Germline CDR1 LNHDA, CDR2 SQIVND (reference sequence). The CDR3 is CASSHRGTRSNYGYTF. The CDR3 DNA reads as TGTGCCAGTAGTCACAGGGGGACGAGGTCTAACTATGGCTACACCTTC.

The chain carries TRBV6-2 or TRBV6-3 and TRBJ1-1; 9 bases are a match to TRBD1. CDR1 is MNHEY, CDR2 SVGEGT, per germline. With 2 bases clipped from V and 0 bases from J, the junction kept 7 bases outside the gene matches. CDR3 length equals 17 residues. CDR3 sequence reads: CASSYGQGISLNTEAFF. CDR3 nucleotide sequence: TGTGCCAGCAGTTACGGACAGGGGATCAGTTTGAACACTGAAGCTTTCTTT.

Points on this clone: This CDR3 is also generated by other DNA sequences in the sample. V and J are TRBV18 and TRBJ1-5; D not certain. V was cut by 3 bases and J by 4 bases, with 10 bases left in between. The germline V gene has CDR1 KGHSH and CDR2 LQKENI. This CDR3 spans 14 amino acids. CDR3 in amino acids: CASSPGLSNQPQHF. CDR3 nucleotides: TGTGCCAGCTCACCCGGGTTGTCAAATCAGCCCCAGCATTTT.

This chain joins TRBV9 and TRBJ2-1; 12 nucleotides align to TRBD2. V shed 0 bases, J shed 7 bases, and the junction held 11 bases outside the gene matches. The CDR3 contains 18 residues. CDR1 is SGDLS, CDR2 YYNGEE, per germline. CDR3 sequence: CASSVDLAGGLKLNEQFF. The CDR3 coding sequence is TGTGCCAGCAGCGTAGATCTAGCGGGGGGGCTTAAATTAAATGAGCAGTTCTTC.

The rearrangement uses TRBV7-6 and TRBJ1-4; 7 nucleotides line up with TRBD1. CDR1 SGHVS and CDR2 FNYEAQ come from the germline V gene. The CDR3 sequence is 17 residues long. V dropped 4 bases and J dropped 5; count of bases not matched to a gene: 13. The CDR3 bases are TGTGCCAGCAGCTCAGGGGGGCCAGGGGTATACAATGAAAAACTGTTTTTT. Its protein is CASSSGGPGVYNEKLFF.

In DNA form, the CDR3 reads TGTGCCAGCAGCTCCCCAGGGTTGAATTCACCCCTCCACTTT. Protein: CASSSPGLNSPLHF. The chain joins TRBV28 to TRBJ1-6, with a tentative D call TRBD1 (5 bases). Trimming stripped 6 bases from V and 7 bases from J, with 13 bases between. The germline V gene has CDR1 MDHEN and CDR2 SYDVKM. There are 14 residues in the CDR3. The full variable domain, in which reference TRBV28 and TRBJ1-6 provide the parts outside the CDR3, is DVKVTQSSRYLVKRTGEKVFLECVQDMDHENMFWYRQDPGLGLRLIYFSYDVKMKEKGDIPEGYSVSREKKERFSLILESASTNQTSMYLCASSSPGLNSPLHFGNGTRLTVT.

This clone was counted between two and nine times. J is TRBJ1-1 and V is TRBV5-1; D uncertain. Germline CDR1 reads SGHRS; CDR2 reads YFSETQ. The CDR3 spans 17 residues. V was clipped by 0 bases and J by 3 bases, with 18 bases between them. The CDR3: CASSLETSGRADTEAFF. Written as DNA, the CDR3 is TGCGCCAGCAGCTTGGAAACGAGTGGGAGAGCGGACACTGAAGCTTTCTTT. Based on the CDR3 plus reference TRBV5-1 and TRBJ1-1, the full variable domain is KAGVTQTPRYLIKTRGQQVTLSCSPISGHRSVSWYQQTPGQGLQFLFEYFSETQRNKGNFPGRFSGRQFSNSRSEMNVSTLELGDSALYLCASSLETSGRADTEAFFGQGTRLTVV.

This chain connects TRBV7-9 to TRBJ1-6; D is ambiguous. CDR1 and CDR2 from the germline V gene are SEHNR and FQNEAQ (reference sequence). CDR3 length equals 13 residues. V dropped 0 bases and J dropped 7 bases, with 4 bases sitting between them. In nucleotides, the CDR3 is TGTGCCAGCAGCTTAGCCCAAAATTCACCCCTCCACTTT. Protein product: CASSLAQNSPLHF.

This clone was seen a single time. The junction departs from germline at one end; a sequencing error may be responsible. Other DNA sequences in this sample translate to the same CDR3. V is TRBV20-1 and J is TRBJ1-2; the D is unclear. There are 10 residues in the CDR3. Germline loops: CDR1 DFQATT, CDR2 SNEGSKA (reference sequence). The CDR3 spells CSANPGVYTF. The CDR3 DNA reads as TGCAGCGCTAACCCCGGGGTCTACACCTTC.

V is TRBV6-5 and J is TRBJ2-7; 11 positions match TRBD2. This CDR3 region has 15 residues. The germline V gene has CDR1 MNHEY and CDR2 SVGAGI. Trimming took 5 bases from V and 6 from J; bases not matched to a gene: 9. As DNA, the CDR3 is TGTGCCAGCAGTCCCCCCCAAGGACTAGCGGGCGAGCAGTACTTC. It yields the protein CASSPPQGLAGEQYF.